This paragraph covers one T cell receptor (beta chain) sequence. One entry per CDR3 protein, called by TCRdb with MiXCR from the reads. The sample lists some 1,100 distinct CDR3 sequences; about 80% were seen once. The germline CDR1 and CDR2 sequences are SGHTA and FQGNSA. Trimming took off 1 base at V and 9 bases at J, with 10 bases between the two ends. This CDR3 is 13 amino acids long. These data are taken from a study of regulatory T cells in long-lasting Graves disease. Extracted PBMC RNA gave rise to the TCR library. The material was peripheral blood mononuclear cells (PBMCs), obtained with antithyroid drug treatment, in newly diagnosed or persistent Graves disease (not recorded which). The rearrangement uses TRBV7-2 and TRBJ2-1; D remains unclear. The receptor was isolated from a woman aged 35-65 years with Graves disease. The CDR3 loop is CASSLERETEQFF. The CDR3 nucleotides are TGTGCCAGCAGCTTAGAAAGGGAAACTGAGCAGTTCTTC.